Below, 7 T cell receptor beta chains from the same sample are listed, as sequenced in a study of cytomegalovirus exposure and HLA in healthy donors (dated by TCRdb to 2016 to 2017). The library was obtained by the immunoSEQ multiplex PCR assay. A mixture of 60 forward primers for TCR Vbeta segments and 13 reverse primers for TCR Jbeta segments was used in the multiplex PCR. The immuneACCESS repertoire file appears here via TCRdb, limited to in-frame rearrangements. These files lack a portion of the clones; in checked studies, under half of the deficit traces to unresolved V genes, and the cause of the others is not known. Within this sample are more than 85,000 clones, with about 80% of them counted one time only. Clones ranked in the top ten supply about 8% of the sample. Sequencing input: PBMCs. The receptors here all came from a woman aged 50 to 60 in good health and CMV-seropositive.

The V gene is TRBV4-3, the J gene TRBJ1-2; 12 bases align to TRBD1. Germline V lookup: CDR1 LGHNA, CDR2 YSLEER. V gave up 3 bases and J gave up 8 bases; unmatched junction bases: 10. This CDR3 contains 16 residues. The CDR3 nucleotides are TGCGCCAGCAGCCATACCGGGACAGGGGGCTTCTCAGGCTACACCTTC. Protein product: CASSHTGTGGFSGYTF.

The chain carries TRBV19 and TRBJ2-7, with D hard to call. The CDR3 length is 14 residues. V was clipped by 0 bases and J by 4 bases, with 10 bases between them. Germline V gives CDR1 LNHDA, CDR2 SQIVND (reference sequence). The CDR3: CASSIDRLSYEQYF. The CDR3 DNA reads TGTGCCAGTAGTATAGATCGACTCTCGTACGAGCAGTACTTC.

The chain has TRBV6-5 and TRBJ2-7; the D gene is possibly TRBD1 (5 bases). Germline V CDR1 and CDR2: MNHEY, SVGAGI. There are 15 residues in the CDR3. Trimming pared 0 bases from V and 4 bases from J, leaving 13 bases between. The CDR3 DNA reads TGTGCCAGCAGTTACTCGACAGTCGACCTTTACGAGCAGTACTTC. Its translation: CASSYSTVDLYEQYF.

The V call is TRBV7-3, the J call TRBJ1-1; no firm D call. Germline CDR1 reads SGHTA; CDR2 reads FQGTGA. The germline V and J ends were trimmed by 5 bases and 0 bases, with 10 bases remaining between them. This CDR3 comprises 14 residues. CDR3 DNA sequence: TGTGCCAGCAGCCCGAACTCCATGAACACTGAAGCTTTCTTT. It specifies CASSPNSMNTEAFF.

The chain combines TRBV10-3 with TRBJ1-1; 7 bases fit TRBD1. This CDR3 contains 14 residues. The ends lost 3 bases at V and 6 bases at J; junction bases unmatched: 7. Germline V gene data show CDR1 as ENHRY and CDR2 as SYGVKD. CDR3 residues: CAISERGRLAEAFF. CDR3 bases: TGTGCCATCAGTGAAAGGGGGCGCCTCGCTGAAGCTTTCTTT.

V is TRBV7-2 and J is TRBJ2-7; TRBD1 aligns across 11 bases. The ends lost 5 bases at V and 4 bases at J; junction bases unmatched: 7. Germline CDR1 SGHTA, CDR2 FQGNSA. The CDR3 contains 15 residues. DNA for the CDR3: TGTGCCAGCAGCCCGTGGGACAGGGGGGGGTACGAGCAGTACTTC. Its translation is CASSPWDRGGYEQYF.

The chain is built from TRBV7-8 and TRBJ1-6, with D hard to call. CDR1 SGHVS and CDR2 FQNEAQ come from the germline V gene. The CDR3 sequence is 14 residues long. V was trimmed by 0 bases and J by 14 bases, leaving 14 bases between them. CDR3 region: CASSLARAPAALHF. CDR3 DNA sequence: TGTGCCAGCAGCTTAGCCCGAGCTCCGGCGGCCCTCCACTTT.